Listed below are T cell receptor beta chains from one sample, sequenced in a study of cytomegalovirus exposure and HLA in healthy donors. Assay used: immunoSEQ multiplex PCR; TCRdb lists only in-frame clones, some missing. Of roughly 170,000 clones in the sample, less than 85% were seen once. The sequencing sample was made of PBMCs. Every receptor here comes from a man between 18 and 35 years old in good health and CMV-seronegative. Both conserved end residues are part of each CDR3. The D gene is left open where the match is weak. Clone size, where shown, is once, few, many, or a class for clones that have expanded.

d_call j_call clone_size cdr3_length v_call cdr3_aa cdr3_nt
- TRBJ1-2 - 14 TRBV25-1 CASSGVGGQGGYTF TGTGCCAGCAGTGGTGTCGGTGGGCAAGGTGGCTACACCTTC
- TRBJ2-1 - 14 TRBV18 CASSPPGTERGQFF TGTGCCAGCTCACCACCGGGTACGGAAAGGGGCCAGTTCTTC
- TRBJ2-6 - 17 TRBV29-1 CSVRRTDPSLGANVLTF TGCAGCGTTAGACGGACAGACCCTTCTTTGGGGGCCAACGTCCTGACTTTC
- TRBJ2-3 - 14 TRBV4-2 CASSHGSGEDTQYF TGTGCCAGCAGCCACGGATCGGGAGAAGATACGCAGTATTTT
TRBD1 TRBJ1-1 - 15 TRBV5-1 CASSLSGQKNTEAFF TGCGCCAGCAGCTTGTCGGGACAGAAGAACACTGAAGCTTTCTTT
TRBD1 TRBJ1-1 - 12 TRBV2 CASSVFRDRDFF TGTGCCAGCAGTGTTTTCCGGGACAGGGATTTCTTT
- TRBJ1-2 - 13 TRBV7-8 CASSLLESVGYTF TGTGCCAGCAGCTTATTAGAGTCGGTTGGCTACACCTTC
TRBD2 TRBJ2-3 once 17 TRBV5-1 CASSVGSSGSSTDTQYF TGCGCCAGCAGCGTTGGTTCTAGCGGCTCTAGCACAGATACGCAGTATTTT
- TRBJ2-1 - 17 TRBV5-1 CASSLALLGGAVNEQFF TGCGCCAGCAGCTTGGCCTTGTTAGGGGGGGCTGTCAATGAGCAGTTCTTC
TRBD1 TRBJ1-2 once 16 TRBV7-9 CASSLGTGNRDYGYTF TGTGCCAGCAGCTTAGGGACAGGGAATCGTGACTATGGCTACACCTTC
TRBD1 TRBJ2-7 - 14 TRBV7-9 CSSSLVGGLDEQYF TGTTCCAGCAGCTTAGTAGGGGGCCTAGACGAGCAGTACTTC
- TRBJ1-5 - 13 TRBV7-2 CASSLDPGQPQHF TGTGCCAGCAGCTTAGATCCGGGTCAGCCCCAGCATTTT
- TRBJ1-5 - 14 TRBV6-4 CASSRSGEGQPQHF TGTGCCAGCAGTCGCTCAGGGGAGGGACAGCCCCAGCATTTT
- TRBJ1-2 once 11 TRBV29-1 CSVEGRYGYTF TGCAGCGTTGAGGGCCGTTATGGCTACACCTTC
- TRBJ2-5 - 15 TRBV7-3 CASSTRQLSGETQYF TGTGCCAGCAGCACCAGGCAACTCTCGGGGGAGACCCAGTACTTC
- TRBJ2-3 once 15 TRBV13 CASSLRGGSTDTQYF TGTGCCAGCAGCTTACGCGGCGGTAGCACAGATACGCAGTATTTT
- TRBJ1-3 - 13 TRBV19 CATTASSGNTIYF TGTGCCACCACAGCCTCCTCTGGAAACACCATATATTTT
- TRBJ1-1 - 14 TRBV5-6 CASSLVRDYTEAFF TGTGCCAGCAGCTTGGTCAGGGACTACACTGAAGCTTTCTTT
TRBD2 TRBJ2-7 - 17 TRBV29-1 CSARRFERDRGGDEQYF TGCAGCGCCCGTAGGTTTGAGCGGGATAGGGGCGGAGACGAGCAGTACTTC
- TRBJ2-3 - 14 TRBV5-4 CASSPPSSPDTQYF TGTGCCAGCAGCCCTCCTAGCTCTCCGGATACGCAGTATTTT
TRBD1 TRBJ2-7 - 15 TRBV6-5 CASSSSGTASYEQYF TGTGCCAGCAGTTCTTCCGGGACAGCAAGCTACGAGCAGTACTTC
- TRBJ1-3 few 13 TRBV7-2 CASSPGGTNTIYF TGTGCCAGCAGCCCGGGGGGGACAAACACCATATATTTT
- TRBJ2-3 - 16 TRBV7-2 CASSLVGGDGTDTQYF TGTGCCAGCAGCTTAGTAGGGGGGGACGGGACAGATACGCAGTATTTT
TRBD2 TRBJ2-3 - 15 TRBV30 CAWNLLAGGRDTQYF TGTGCCTGGAACCTACTAGCGGGAGGCAGAGATACGCAGTATTTT
TRBD1 TRBJ1-2 - 14 TRBV10-3 CAISEDRAVYGYTF TGTGCCATCAGTGAGGACAGGGCCGTCTATGGCTACACCTTC
- TRBJ2-7 - 15 TRBV19 CASSMQQTSSYEQYF TGTGCCAGTAGTATGCAACAGACCAGCTCCTACGAGCAGTACTTC
TRBD1 TRBJ1-5 - 15 TRBV19 CASSIGQGGNQPQHF TGTGCCAGTAGTATAGGGCAGGGGGGCAATCAGCCCCAGCATTTT
- TRBJ2-2 - 14 TRBV6-5 CASSYSTTTGELFF TGTGCCAGCAGTTACTCCACTACCACCGGGGAGCTGTTTTTT
- TRBJ1-2 - 15 TRBV28 CASSLAATGNYGYTF TGTGCCAGCAGCTTAGCGGCGACCGGAAACTATGGCTACACCTTC
TRBD2 TRBJ2-1 - 16 TRBV2 CASSRTRAGGPREQFF TGTGCCAGCAGCCGCACTAGGGCGGGAGGGCCTCGTGAGCAGTTCTTC
- TRBJ1-2 few 11 TRBV10-3 CATGLSHGYTF TGTGCCACGGGACTGTCCCATGGCTACACCTTC
- TRBJ2-3 - 13 TRBV6-5 CASSWTATDTQYF TGTGCCAGCAGTTGGACTGCCACAGATACGCAGTATTTT
- TRBJ2-2 - 12 TRBV11-3 CASSLRAGELFF TGTGCCAGCAGCTTACGGGCCGGGGAGCTGTTTTTT
- TRBJ2-3 - 12 TRBV7-2 CASSFYTDTQYF TGTGCCAGCAGCTTCTATACAGATACGCAGTATTTT
- TRBJ2-7 - 14 TRBV4-2 CASSPAAGAHEQYF TGTGCCAGCAGCCCAGCTGCGGGGGCCCACGAGCAGTACTTC
TRBD1 TRBJ2-7 - 15 TRBV5-1 CASSRGTGGLYEQYF TGCGCCAGCAGCCGTGGGACAGGGGGCTTGTACGAGCAGTACTTC
TRBD1 TRBJ1-2 - 11 TRBV29-1 CSADRDYGYTF TGCAGCGCCGACAGGGACTATGGCTACACCTTC
- TRBJ1-2 - 15 TRBV21-1 CASSRNWTTGYGYTF TGTGCCAGCAGCCGAAATTGGACAACGGGCTATGGCTACACCTTC
- TRBJ2-4 - 16 TRBV7-9 CASSSGEQLAKNIQYF TGTGCCAGCAGCTCCGGGGAGCAACTAGCCAAAAACATTCAGTACTTC
TRBD1 TRBJ2-3 - 15 TRBV6-5 CASSLRTGKVDTQYF TGTGCCAGCAGTCTTCGGACAGGGAAAGTTGATACGCAGTATTTT
- TRBJ1-1 - 13 TRBV2 CASRAGTPVWAFF TGTGCCAGCAGAGCCGGGACACCGGTCTGGGCTTTCTTT
- TRBJ2-1 - 17 TRBV7-9 CASSQTLQGESYNEQFF TGTGCCAGCAGCCAGACCCTACAGGGAGAGTCCTACAATGAGCAGTTCTTC
- TRBJ1-3 - 14 TRBV29-1 CSVDGGVWGNTIYF TGCAGCGTTGATGGGGGGGTTTGGGGAAACACCATATATTTT
TRBD2 TRBJ2-5 once 16 TRBV29-1 CSVEAGGRARGETQYF TGCAGCGTTGAAGCCGGCGGGAGGGCCAGGGGAGAGACCCAGTACTTC
- TRBJ2-7 - 12 TRBV12-5 CASGWRRYEQYF TGTGCTAGTGGTTGGCGGAGATACGAGCAGTACTTC
- TRBJ2-1 - 13 TRBV4-3 CASSQGGADEQFF TGCGCCAGCAGCCAAGGAGGAGCCGATGAGCAGTTCTTC
- TRBJ2-2 - 15 TRBV6-5 CASSSWQENTGELFF TGTGCCAGCAGTTCTTGGCAGGAGAACACCGGGGAGCTGTTTTTT
TRBD1 TRBJ2-6 - 19 TRBV5-6 CASNVWVGQGARGANVLTF TGTGCCAGCAATGTTTGGGTGGGACAGGGTGCTCGAGGGGCCAACGTCCTGACTTTC
- TRBJ1-1 few 13 TRBV2 CASSREMNTEAFF TGTGCCAGCAGCAGGGAAATGAACACTGAAGCTTTCTTT
TRBD2 TRBJ2-3 - 18 TRBV5-4 CASSSRTLAGENTDTQYF TGTGCCAGCAGCTCCCGGACCCTAGCGGGAGAAAACACAGATACGCAGTATTTT
TRBD1 TRBJ2-1 - 13 TRBV7-8 CASSQGTGDEQFF TGTGCCAGCAGCCAAGGGACAGGGGATGAGCAGTTCTTC
- TRBJ1-3 once 13 TRBV7-9 CASSQGFERTIYF TGTGCCAGCAGCCAGGGCTTCGAGCGCACCATATATTTT